The entry below gives a single T cell receptor beta chain sequence along with its context. This sample stems from a study of blood T cell repertoires in COVID-19. About the study: COVID-19 samples, acute and convalescent, were from the United States, Italy and Spain. Sources were T cells, B-cell-depleted T cells, or PBMCs; the material itself was cDNA or gDNA.

Clinical histories supplied by participants themselves formed the basis of cohort assignment. In germline, CDR1 is SEHNR, CDR2 FQNEAQ (reference sequence). CDR3 length: 15 residues. The germline V and J ends were trimmed by 5 bases and 1 base, with 14 bases remaining between them. Clones were read by immunoSEQ multiplex PCR, and TCRdb kept only the in-frame ones, dropping some. The data hold 200,000 to 250,000 clones, with approximately 80% observed a single time. Specimen: PBMCs or T cells enriched from blood (not recorded which). The chain employs TRBV7-9 and TRBJ1-1, with D possibly matching TRBD1 (6 bases). The TCR was taken from a woman aged 40 to 49 with acute COVID-19. Written as DNA, the CDR3 is TGTGCCAGCAGCATACTACAGGGACGGAACACTGAAGCTTTCTTT. This gives the protein CASSILQGRNTEAFF.